The entry that follows covers one TCR beta chain sequence. Its antigen has not been determined. No clone much larger than this one lies a single base away; base qualities are absent. Another Seattle source contributed samples from volunteer blood donors who had recovered from COVID-19. Whole blood was collected in K2EDTA tubes by collaborating institutions according to the institutions' own protocols. For TCRbeta analysis, collaborator samples were shipped as frozen whole blood, as isolated PBMCs, or as DNA extracted from either sample type. Inclusive of the bounding cysteine and phenylalanine, the CDR3 is 10 residues long. Left in the record is the CDR3 DNA by itself, 30 bases read in frame from the first base. CDR1 is given as MNHEY and CDR2 as SVGAGI, both from the germline V gene. V is clipped by 8 bases and J by 6 bases, and the sequence between their germline boundaries is 7 bases long. The data are from a study of blood T cell repertoires in COVID-19 (dated by TCRdb to the early 2020s). As for the study more broadly: The collaborator samples originated in the United States, Italy and Spain and spanned the acute and convalescent phases of COVID-19. The material from the prospective study consisted of cDNA or gDNA derived from T cells, B-cell-depleted T cells, or PBMCs. The dataset comprised deeply sampled blood TCRbeta repertoires from subjects exposed to, actively infected with, or recovered from COVID-19. The repertoires were released in a freely available public database intended as a resource for research on the immune response to SARS-CoV-2. The samples were drawn from the first 160 participants of the ongoing ImmuneRACE study and from roughly 1,300 subjects provided by 6 global collaborators. The sample metadata nearly always contained a de-identified subject ID, COVID-19 status, age in years and sex. Where available, HLA class I and class II types were obtained from metadata supplied by the sample provider rather than from assay-based typing. The investigation overall reported the following: The quantity of clinical and demographic metadata differed by source and by participant and was supplied without curation.

TCRbeta CDR3 regions were amplified from genomic DNA by means of the immunoSEQ Assay, a bias-controlled multiplex PCR. The published analysis was carried out like this. The number of nucleated cells in each sample was estimated by amplification of reference gene primers within the assay. To quantify the absolute abundance of each unique TCRbeta CDR3 rearrangement, sequence reads were collapsed and filtered. For each sample, productive Simpson clonality was calculated as the square root of Simpson's diversity index over productive rearrangements. This is the immuneACCESS table as TCRdb keeps it, with only in-frame sequences that have V and J called. A part of the clones is gone; compared with another copy, unresolved V genes explain less than half, and the rest is unexplained. That table supplies the V and J calls and clone size; D and trimming were determined from the DNA. The sample includes almost 250,000 clones, with around nine tenths observed a single time. Under 2% of the sample is in the top ten clones.

This TCR came from a woman in her fifties or sixties who had recovered from COVID-19. The specimen was peripheral blood. The chain is encoded by TRBV6-5 joined to TRBJ1-1; the D segment cannot be called with confidence. The DNA sequence follows: TGTGCCAGCGGCCTCCCTGAAGCTTTCTTT. It encodes CASGLPEAFF.